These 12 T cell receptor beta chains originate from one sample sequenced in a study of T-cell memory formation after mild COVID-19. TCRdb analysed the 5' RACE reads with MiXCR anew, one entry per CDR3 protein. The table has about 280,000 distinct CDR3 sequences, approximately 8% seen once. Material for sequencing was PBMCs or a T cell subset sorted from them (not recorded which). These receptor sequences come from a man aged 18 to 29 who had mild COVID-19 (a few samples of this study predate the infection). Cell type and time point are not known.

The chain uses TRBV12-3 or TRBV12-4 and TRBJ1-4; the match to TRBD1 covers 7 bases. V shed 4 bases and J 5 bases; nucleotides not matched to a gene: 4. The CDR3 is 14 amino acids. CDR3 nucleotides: TGTGCCAGCAGTTCTGGACAGGCCAATGAAAAACTGTTTTTT. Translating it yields CASSSGQANEKLFF.

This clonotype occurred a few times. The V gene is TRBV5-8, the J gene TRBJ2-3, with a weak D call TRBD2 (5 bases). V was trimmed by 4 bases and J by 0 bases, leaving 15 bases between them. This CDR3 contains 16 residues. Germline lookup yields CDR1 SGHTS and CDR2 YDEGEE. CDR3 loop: CASSPPGGPSTDTQYF. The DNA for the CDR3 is TGTGCCAGCAGCCCCCCAGGAGGCCCAAGCACAGATACGCAGTATTTT.

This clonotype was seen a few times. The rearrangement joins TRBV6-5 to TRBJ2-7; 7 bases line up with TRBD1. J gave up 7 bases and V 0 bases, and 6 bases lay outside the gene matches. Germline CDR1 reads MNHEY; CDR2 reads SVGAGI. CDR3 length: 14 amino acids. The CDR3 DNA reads TGTGCCAGCAGTTACTCGAGGACAGGTGGAGAGCAGTACTTC. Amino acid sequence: CASSYSRTGGEQYF.

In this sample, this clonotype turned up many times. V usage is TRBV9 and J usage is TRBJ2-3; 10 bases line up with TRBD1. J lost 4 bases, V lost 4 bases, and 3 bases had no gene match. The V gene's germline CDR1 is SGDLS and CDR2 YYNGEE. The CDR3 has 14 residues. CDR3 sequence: CASSRDRGADTQYF. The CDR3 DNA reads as TGTGCCAGCAGCCGGGACAGGGGCGCAGATACGCAGTATTTT.

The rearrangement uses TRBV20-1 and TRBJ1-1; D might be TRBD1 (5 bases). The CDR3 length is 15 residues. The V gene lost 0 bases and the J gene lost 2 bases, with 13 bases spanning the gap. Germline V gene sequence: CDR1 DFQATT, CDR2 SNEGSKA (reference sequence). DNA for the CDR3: TGCAGTGCTAGAGATTTCAGGCAGGGAAACACTGAAGCTTTCTTT. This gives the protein CSARDFRQGNTEAFF.

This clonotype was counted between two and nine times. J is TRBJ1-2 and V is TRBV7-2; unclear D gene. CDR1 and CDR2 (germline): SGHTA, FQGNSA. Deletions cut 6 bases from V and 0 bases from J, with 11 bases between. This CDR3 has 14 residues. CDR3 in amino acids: CASRARESNYGYTF. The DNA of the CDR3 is TGTGCCAGCAGAGCCCGCGAATCTAACTATGGCTACACCTTC.

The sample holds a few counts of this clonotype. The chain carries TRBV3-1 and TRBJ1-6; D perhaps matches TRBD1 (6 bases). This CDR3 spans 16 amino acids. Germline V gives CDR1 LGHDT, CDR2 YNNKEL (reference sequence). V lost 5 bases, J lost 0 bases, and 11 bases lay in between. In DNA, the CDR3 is TGTGCCAGCAGCGAGGAGGGGGGCTCCTATAATTCACCCCTCCACTTT. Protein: CASSEEGGSYNSPLHF.

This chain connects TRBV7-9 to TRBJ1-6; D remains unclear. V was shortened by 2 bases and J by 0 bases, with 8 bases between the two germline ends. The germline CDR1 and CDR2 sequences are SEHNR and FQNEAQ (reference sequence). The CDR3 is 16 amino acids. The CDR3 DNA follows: TGTGCCAGCAGCTTAAGCAGGAGCTCCTATAATTCACCCCTCCACTTT. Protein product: CASSLSRSSYNSPLHF.

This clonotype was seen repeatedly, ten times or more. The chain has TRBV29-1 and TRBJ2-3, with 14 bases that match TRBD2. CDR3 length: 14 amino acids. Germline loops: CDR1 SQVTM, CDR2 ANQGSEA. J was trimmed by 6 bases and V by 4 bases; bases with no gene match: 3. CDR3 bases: TGCAGCGTTGTAGGACTAGCGGGGGGCGATACGCAGTATTTT. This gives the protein CSVVGLAGGDTQYF.

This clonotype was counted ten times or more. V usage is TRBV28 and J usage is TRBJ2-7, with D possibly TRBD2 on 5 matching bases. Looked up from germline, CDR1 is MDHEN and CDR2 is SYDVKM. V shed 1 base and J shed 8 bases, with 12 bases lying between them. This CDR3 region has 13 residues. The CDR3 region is CASSLSDYPQQYV. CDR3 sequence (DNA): TGTGCCAGCAGTTTATCCGACTACCCACAGCAGTACGTC.

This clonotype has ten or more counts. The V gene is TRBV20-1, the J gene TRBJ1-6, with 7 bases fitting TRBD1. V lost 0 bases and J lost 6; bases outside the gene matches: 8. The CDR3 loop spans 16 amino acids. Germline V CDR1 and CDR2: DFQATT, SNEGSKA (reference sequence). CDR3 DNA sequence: TGCAGTGCTAGAGATCCCAAGGCAGGGGGTAATTCACCCCTCCACTTT. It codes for CSARDPKAGGNSPLHF.

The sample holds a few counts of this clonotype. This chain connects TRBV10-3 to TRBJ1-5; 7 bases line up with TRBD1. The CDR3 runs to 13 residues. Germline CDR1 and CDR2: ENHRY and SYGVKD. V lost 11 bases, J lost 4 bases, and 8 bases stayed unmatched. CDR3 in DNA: TGTGCCGATAGGACAGGCAATAATCAGCCCCAGCATTTT. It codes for CADRTGNNQPQHF.